This T cell receptor beta chain was recorded in a study of blood T cell repertoires in COVID-19. Overall study: There were acute and convalescent COVID-19 samples, and they came from the United States, Italy and Spain.

Unmatched junction bases numbered 4, after V lost 2 bases and J lost 0 bases. The CDR3 loop spans 15 amino acids. Germline CDR1 and CDR2: SGDLS and YYNGEE. Everyone who took part was roughly 18 to 95 years old, and they came from about 23 US areas. The study assigned cohorts using participant-reported clinical history. Per the original methods: Quantification of nucleated cells was approximated via reference gene primer amplification. Assay: immunoSEQ multiplex PCR; the TCRdb copy retains only in-frame clones and omits some. V and J calls and clone size are given by that table; D and trimming were obtained from the DNA. In the table there are 250,000 to 300,000 clones, around 90% of which are singletons.

The sequencing sample was made of PBMCs or T cells enriched from blood (not recorded which). V usage is TRBV9 and J usage is TRBJ2-7; TRBD1 matches at 8 bases. This TCR derives from a woman aged 35 to 49 who had recovered from COVID-19. Here the CDR3 reads CASSVRTGISYEQYF. In DNA, the CDR3 is TGTGCCAGCAGCGTTCGGACAGGGATCTCCTACGAGCAGTACTTC.